Below are 13 T cell receptor beta chains sequenced from a single sample in a study of blood T cell repertoires in COVID-19. Assay used: immunoSEQ multiplex PCR; TCRdb lists only in-frame clones, some missing. The sample yields about 140,000 clones, 65% to 90% seen once. The sequencing input was peripheral blood. The receptors derive from a man aged 45-65 years with acute or convalescent COVID-19.

The chain carries TRBV18 and TRBJ2-6; tentatively, D is TRBD2 (5 bases). Deletions cut 8 bases from V and 0 bases from J, with 11 bases between. This CDR3 region has 15 residues. CDR1 KGHSH and CDR2 LQKENI come from the germline V gene. The CDR3 is CASARGLSGANVLTF. CDR3 sequence (DNA): TGTGCCAGCGCCCGAGGGCTCTCTGGGGCCAACGTCCTGACTTTC.

The rearrangement joins TRBV5-1 to TRBJ1-1; D unclear. This CDR3 is 11 amino acids long. Per the germline V gene, CDR1 is SGHRS and CDR2 is YFSETQ. Trimming left V 0 bases short and J 13 bases short, with 10 bases between. The CDR3 protein is CASSLAGFSFF. The CDR3 coding sequence is TGCGCCAGCAGCTTGGCGGGTTTTAGTTTCTTT.

The gene calls are TRBV21-1 and TRBJ2-2; the table calls TRBD1, which could not be checked here. TRBV21-1 is tagged as a pseudogene. The CDR3 has 15 amino acids. This CDR3 is CASSKDRGGTGELFF. In nucleotides, the CDR3 is TGTGCCAGCAGCAAGGACAGGGGCGGCACCGGGGAGCTGTTTTTT.

The V gene is TRBV28, the J gene TRBJ1-2; weak D call: TRBD1 (5 bases). Between the trimmed V and J ends, which lost 11 bases and 3 bases, there was a span of 16 bases. The CDR3 totals 13 residues. Germline CDR1 and CDR2: MDHEN and SYDVKM. Here the CDR3 reads CAGAKGVDYGYTF. Here the CDR3 DNA reads TGTGCCGGCGCAAAAGGGGTAGACTATGGCTACACCTTC.

The chain is built from TRBV4-1 and TRBJ2-7; TRBD2 matches at 8 bases. Germline CDR1 reads MGHRA; CDR2 reads YSYEKL. The CDR3 is 15 amino acids. Trimming cost V 1 base and J 3 bases; bases outside gene matches: 5. The CDR3, as DNA: TGCGCCAGCAGCCAAGTGCGGGGGGCAAGCTACGAGCAGTACTTC. Translating it yields CASSQVRGASYEQYF.

The chain joins TRBV7-8 to TRBJ2-3; 7 bases agree with TRBD2. This CDR3 comprises 14 residues. Germline V gives CDR1 SGHVS, CDR2 FQNEAQ. V shed 4 bases, J shed 6 bases, and the junction held 7 bases outside the gene matches. The CDR3 protein is CASSSLAGEDTQYF. In nucleotides, the CDR3 is TGTGCCAGCAGCTCCCTTGCGGGAGAGGATACGCAGTATTTT. Complete variable domain (other parts from reference TRBV7-8 and TRBJ2-3): GAGVSQSPRYKVAKRGQDVALRCDPISGHVSLFWYQQALGQGPEFLTYFQNEAQLDKSGLPSDRFFAERPEGSVSTLKIQRTQQEDSAVYLCASSSLAGEDTQYFGPGTRLTVL.

The V and J genes are TRBV5-1 and TRBJ1-3; D gene unclear. Deletions cut 4 bases from V and 0 bases from J, with 8 bases between. The CDR3 contains 14 residues. In germline, CDR1 is SGHRS, CDR2 YFSETQ. CDR3 region: CASSPGSSGNTIYF. In DNA form, the CDR3 reads TGCGCCAGCAGCCCAGGAAGCTCTGGAAACACCATATATTTT.

The chain employs TRBV5-1 and TRBJ2-7; D uncertain. Germline V gives CDR1 SGHRS, CDR2 YFSETQ. V was clipped by 0 bases and J by 2 bases, with 9 bases between them. The CDR3 has 14 residues. The CDR3 protein is CASSLVARTYEQYF. The CDR3 nucleotides read TGCGCCAGCAGCTTGGTGGCTAGGACCTACGAGCAGTACTTC.

On this clone itself: The same CDR3 also results from other DNA sequences found in this sample. The chain carries TRBV11-3 and TRBJ1-1; no definite D call. The ends were cut back, 2 bases at V and 1 base at J, with 5 bases in the middle. The CDR3 is 13 residues long. CDR1 is SGHNT, CDR2 YENEEA, per germline. DNA for the CDR3: TGTGCCAGCAGCTTATCTCGGAACACTGAAGCTTTCTTT. Translation: CASSLSRNTEAFF. The whole variable domain, remainder taken from reference TRBV11-3 and TRBJ1-1, is EAGVVQSPRYKIIEKKQPVAFWCNPISGHNTLYWYLQNLGQGPELLIRYENEEAVDDSQLPKDRFSAERLKGVDSTLKIQPAELGDSAVYLCASSLSRNTEAFFGQGTRLTVV.

This chain joins TRBV4-1 and TRBJ2-3, with TRBD2 identical over 10 bases. Trimming removed 1 base from V and 3 bases from J; junction bases left unmatched: 1. Germline CDR1 is MGHRA and CDR2 is YSYEKL. The CDR3 runs 15 residues. The CDR3 protein is CASSQVAGGTDTQYF. CDR3 nucleotide sequence: TGCGCCAGCAGCCAAGTAGCGGGGGGAACAGATACGCAGTATTTT.

This chain links TRBV18 with TRBJ1-2; 8 nucleotides line up with TRBD1. Germline CDR1 and CDR2: KGHSH and LQKENI. CDR3 size: 15 residues. J was trimmed by 3 bases and V by 2 bases; bases with no gene match: 5. The chain's CDR3 is CASSPLQGADYGYTF. The CDR3 region has the DNA TGTGCCAGCTCACCATTGCAGGGGGCGGACTATGGCTACACCTTC.

The chain recombines TRBV2 with TRBJ2-1; 7 positions agree with TRBD2. This CDR3 has 12 residues. The germline gives CDR1 SNHLY, CDR2 FYNNEI. J gave up 6 bases and V 11 bases, and 7 bases lay outside the gene matches. CDR3 nucleotide sequence: TGTGCCGGCGGGACGGGAGGCAATGAGCAGTTCTTC. It codes for CAGGTGGNEQFF.

The rearrangement joins TRBV6-5 to TRBJ1-1; D gene ambiguous. The CDR3 is made up of 14 amino acids. The ends were cut back, 6 bases at V and 1 base at J, with 12 bases in the middle. From germline, CDR1 is MNHEY and CDR2 SVGAGI. For the CDR3, the DNA is TGTGCCAGCAGACCTACCTTTGGGAACACTGAAGCTTTCTTT. Translation gives CASRPTFGNTEAFF.